This T cell receptor (beta chain) was recorded in a study of T cell changes during pregnancy in multiple sclerosis. TCRdb's table, derived via immunoSEQ multiplex PCR, lists solely in-frame clones and lacks some. In the table there are around 50,000 clones, about 90% of which are singletons. Specimen: CD4+ T cells from peripheral blood mononuclear cells, collected in the second trimester of pregnancy. The source of this sequence is a female donor with multiple sclerosis, enrolled in a pregnancy study.

CDR3 in DNA: TGTGCCAGCAGGCCCGGGACTAGCGGGAGCCTTCGGTTCTTC. It codes for CASRPGTSGSLRFF. This rearrangement joins TRBV6-5 to TRBJ2-1; TRBD2 matches at 14 bases. V trimming: 6 bases; J trimming: 15 bases; junction bases outside the gene matches: 10. The CDR3 extends over 14 amino acids. Germline values: CDR1 MNHEY, CDR2 SVGAGI.